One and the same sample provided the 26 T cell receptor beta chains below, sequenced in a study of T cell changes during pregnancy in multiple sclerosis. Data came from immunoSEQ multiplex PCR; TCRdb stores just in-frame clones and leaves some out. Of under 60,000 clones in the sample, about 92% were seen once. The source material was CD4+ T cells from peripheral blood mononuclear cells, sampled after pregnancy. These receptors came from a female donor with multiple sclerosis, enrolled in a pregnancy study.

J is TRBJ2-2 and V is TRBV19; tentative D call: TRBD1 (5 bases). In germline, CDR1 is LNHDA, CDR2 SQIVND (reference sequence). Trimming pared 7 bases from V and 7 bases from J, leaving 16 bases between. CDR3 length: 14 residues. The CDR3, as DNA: TGTGCCAGTAAAAAACAGGCATGGAGCGGGGAGCTGTTTTTT. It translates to CASKKQAWSGELFF.

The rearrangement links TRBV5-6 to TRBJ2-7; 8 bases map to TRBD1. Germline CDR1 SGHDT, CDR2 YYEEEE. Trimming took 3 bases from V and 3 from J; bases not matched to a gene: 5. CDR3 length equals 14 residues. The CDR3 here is CASSSDRDFYEQYF. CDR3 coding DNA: TGTGCCAGCAGCTCGGACAGGGACTTCTACGAGCAGTACTTC.

CDR3 nucleotide sequence: TGCAGTGCTGGGGGACTAAAGACGTTCTTC. Its translation is CSAGGLKTFF. The rearrangement joins TRBV20-1 to TRBJ2-1, with 7 bases that match TRBD2. CDR3 length equals 10 residues. Per the germline V gene, CDR1 is DFQATT and CDR2 is SNEGSKA (reference sequence). V was clipped by 5 bases and J by 15 bases; unmatched bases: 7.

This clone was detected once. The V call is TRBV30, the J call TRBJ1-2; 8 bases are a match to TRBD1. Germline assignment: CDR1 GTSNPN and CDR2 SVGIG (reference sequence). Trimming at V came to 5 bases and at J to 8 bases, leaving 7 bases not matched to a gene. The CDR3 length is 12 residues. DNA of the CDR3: TGTGCCTGGGTGACAGGGGCGGGGGGCTACACCTTC. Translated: CAWVTGAGGYTF.

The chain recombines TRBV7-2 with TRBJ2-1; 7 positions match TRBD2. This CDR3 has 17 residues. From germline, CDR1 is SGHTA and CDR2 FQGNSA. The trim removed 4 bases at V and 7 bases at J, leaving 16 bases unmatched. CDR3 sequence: CASSSKTSLYGRNEQFF. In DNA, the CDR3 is TGTGCCAGCAGCTCCAAGACTAGCCTGTATGGGCGGAATGAGCAGTTCTTC.

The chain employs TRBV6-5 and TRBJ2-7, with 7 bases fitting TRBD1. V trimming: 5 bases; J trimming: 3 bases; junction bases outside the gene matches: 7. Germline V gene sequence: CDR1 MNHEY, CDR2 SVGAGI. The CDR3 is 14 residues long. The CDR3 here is CASSPRQGFYEQYF. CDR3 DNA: TGTGCCAGCAGTCCCCGACAGGGTTTCTACGAGCAGTACTTC.

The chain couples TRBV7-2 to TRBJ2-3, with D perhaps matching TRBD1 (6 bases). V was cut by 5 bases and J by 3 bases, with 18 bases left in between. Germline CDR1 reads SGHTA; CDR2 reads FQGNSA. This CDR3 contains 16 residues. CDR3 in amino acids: CASSQGLARVTDTQYF. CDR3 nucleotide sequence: TGTGCCAGCAGCCAGGGGCTAGCCAGGGTGACAGATACGCAGTATTTT.

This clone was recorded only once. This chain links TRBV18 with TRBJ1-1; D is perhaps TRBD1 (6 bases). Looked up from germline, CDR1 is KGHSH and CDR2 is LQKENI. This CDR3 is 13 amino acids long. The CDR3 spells CRTYQGRDTEAFF. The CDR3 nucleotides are TGTAGGACCTACCAGGGGAGGGACACTGAAGCTTTCTTT.

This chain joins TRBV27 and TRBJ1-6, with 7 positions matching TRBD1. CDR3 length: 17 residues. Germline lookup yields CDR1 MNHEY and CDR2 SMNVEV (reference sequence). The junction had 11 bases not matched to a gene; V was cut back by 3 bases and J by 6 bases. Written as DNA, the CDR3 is TGTGCCAGCAGTTTCCTAAGAACCGGGACAGCTAATTCACCCCTCCACTTT. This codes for CASSFLRTGTANSPLHF.

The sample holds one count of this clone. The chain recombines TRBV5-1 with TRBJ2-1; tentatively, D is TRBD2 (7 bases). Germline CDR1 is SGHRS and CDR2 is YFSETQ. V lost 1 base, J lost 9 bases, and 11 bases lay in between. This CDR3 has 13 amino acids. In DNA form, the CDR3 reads TGCGCCAGCAGCTTGACGCGGGGGCTTGAGCAGTTCTTC. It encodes CASSLTRGLEQFF.

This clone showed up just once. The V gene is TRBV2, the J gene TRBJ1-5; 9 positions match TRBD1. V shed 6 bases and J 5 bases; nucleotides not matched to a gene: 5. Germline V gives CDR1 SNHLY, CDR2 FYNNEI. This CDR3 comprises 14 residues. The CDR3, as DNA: TGTGCCAGCAGCTGGACAGGGGTGGATCAGCCCCAGCATTTT. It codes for CASSWTGVDQPQHF.

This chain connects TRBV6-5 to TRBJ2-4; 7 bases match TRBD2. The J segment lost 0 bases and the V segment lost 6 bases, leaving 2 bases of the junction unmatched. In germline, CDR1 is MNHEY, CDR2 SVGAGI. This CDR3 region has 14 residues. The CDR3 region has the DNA TGTGCCAGCAGGGGGGGGATAGCCAAAAACATTCAGTACTTC. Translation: CASRGGIAKNIQYF.

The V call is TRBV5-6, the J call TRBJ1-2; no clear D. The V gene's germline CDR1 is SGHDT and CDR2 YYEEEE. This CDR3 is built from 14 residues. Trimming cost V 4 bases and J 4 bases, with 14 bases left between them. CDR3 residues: CASSQGSRAYGYTF. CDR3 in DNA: TGTGCCAGCAGCCAAGGGAGCCGGGCCTATGGCTACACCTTC.

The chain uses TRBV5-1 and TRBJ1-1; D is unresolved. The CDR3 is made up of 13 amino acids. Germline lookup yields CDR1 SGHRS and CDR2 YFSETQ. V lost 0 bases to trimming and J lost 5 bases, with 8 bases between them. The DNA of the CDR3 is TGCGCCAGCAGCTTGGGAGGAGGGACTGAAGCTTTCTTT. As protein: CASSLGGGTEAFF.

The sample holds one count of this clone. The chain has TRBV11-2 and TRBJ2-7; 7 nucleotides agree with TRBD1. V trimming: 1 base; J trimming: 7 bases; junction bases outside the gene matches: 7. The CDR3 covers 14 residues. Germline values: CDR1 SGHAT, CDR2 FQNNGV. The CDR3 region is CASSLVGQILEQYF. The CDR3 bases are TGTGCCAGCAGCTTAGTGGGACAGATCTTGGAGCAGTACTTC.

CDR3 in amino acids: CAWSVLAGFSSYEQYF. The CDR3 nucleotides read TGTGCCTGGAGTGTGCTAGCGGGGTTCAGCTCCTACGAGCAGTACTTC. V usage is TRBV30 and J usage is TRBJ2-7; 9 nucleotides align to TRBD2. CDR1 GTSNPN and CDR2 SVGIG come from the germline V gene (reference sequence). CDR3 length: 16 residues. The ends lost 0 bases at V and 0 bases at J; junction bases unmatched: 6.

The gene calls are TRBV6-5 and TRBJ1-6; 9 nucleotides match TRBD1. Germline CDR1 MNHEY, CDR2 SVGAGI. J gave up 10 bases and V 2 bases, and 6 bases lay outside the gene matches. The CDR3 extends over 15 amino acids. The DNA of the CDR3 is TGTGCCAGCAGTTACGGGGACAGGGAACGGTCACCCCTCCACTTT. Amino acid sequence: CASSYGDRERSPLHF.

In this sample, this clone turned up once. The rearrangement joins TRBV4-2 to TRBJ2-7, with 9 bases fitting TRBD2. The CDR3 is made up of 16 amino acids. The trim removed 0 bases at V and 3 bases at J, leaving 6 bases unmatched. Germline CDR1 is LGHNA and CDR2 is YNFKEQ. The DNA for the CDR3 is TGTGCCAGCAGCCAAGATACGGCGGGGGGGCACTACGAGCAGTACTTC. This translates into CASSQDTAGGHYEQYF.

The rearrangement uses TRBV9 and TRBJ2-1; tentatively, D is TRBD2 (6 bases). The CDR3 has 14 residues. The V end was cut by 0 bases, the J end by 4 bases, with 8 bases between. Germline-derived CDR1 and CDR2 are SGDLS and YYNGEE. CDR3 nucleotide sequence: TGTGCCAGCAGCGTAGGCGGGGCTTACAATGAGCAGTTCTTC. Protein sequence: CASSVGGAYNEQFF.

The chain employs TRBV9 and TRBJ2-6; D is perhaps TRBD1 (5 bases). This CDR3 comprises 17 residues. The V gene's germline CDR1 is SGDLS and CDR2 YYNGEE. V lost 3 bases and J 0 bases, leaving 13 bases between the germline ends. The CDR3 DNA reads TGTGCCAGCAGCGACACTACAGGCTTCTCTGGGGCCAACGTCCTGACTTTC. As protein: CASSDTTGFSGANVLTF.

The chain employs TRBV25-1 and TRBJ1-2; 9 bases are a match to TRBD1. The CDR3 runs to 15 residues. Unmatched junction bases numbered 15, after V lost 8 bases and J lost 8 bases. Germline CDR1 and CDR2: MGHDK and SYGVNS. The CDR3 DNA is TGTGCCAGCCGAGCACCCGACAGGGGGAAAGGGGGCTACACCTTC. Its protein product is CASRAPDRGKGGYTF.

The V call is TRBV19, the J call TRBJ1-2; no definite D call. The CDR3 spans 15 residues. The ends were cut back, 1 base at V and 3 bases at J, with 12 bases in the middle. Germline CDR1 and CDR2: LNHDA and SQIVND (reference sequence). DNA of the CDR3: TGTGCCAGTAGTATAGGTTACGGGAAGGACTATGGCTACACCTTC. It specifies CASSIGYGKDYGYTF.

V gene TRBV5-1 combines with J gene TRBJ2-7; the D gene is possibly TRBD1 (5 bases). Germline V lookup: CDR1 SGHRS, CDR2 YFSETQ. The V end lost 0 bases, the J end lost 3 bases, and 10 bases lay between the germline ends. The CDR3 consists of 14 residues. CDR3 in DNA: TGCGCCAGCAGCTTGGGACAGTCAGGCTACGAGCAGTACTTC. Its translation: CASSLGQSGYEQYF.

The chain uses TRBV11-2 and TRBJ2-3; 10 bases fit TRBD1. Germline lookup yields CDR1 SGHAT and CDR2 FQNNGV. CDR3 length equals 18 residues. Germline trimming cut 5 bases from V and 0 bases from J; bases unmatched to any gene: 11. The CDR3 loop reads CASSAWDRGASSTDTQYF. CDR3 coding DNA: TGTGCCAGCAGCGCTTGGGACAGGGGTGCTTCTAGCACAGATACGCAGTATTTT.

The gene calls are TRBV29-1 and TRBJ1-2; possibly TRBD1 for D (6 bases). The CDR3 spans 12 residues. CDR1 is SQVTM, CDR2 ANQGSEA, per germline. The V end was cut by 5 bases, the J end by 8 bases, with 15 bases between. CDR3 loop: CSVLQGLGGYTF. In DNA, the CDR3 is TGCAGCGTTTTGCAGGGGCTGGGCGGCTACACCTTC.

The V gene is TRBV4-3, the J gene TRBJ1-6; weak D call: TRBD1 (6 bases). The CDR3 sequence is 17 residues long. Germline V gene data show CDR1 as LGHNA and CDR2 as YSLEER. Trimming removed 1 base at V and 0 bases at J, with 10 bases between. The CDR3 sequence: CASSQAGVTSYNSPLHF. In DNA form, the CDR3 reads TGCGCCAGCAGCCAAGCAGGGGTTACCTCCTATAATTCACCCCTCCACTTT.